Presented here are 11 T cell receptor beta chains from one specimen sequenced in a study of shared clonotypes between healthy human individuals. Sequenced by immunoSEQ multiplex PCR; TCRdb stores in-frame clones only, minus some. The sample holds around 2.5 million clones; 93% are singletons and the top ten take 0.36%. Sequencing used naive CD4+ T cells from PBMCs. As for subset: CD45RA+ positively selected. The receptors here all came from a man between 18 and 35 years old in good health. Some clones in this sample may be carry-over from other donors' samples.

This clone was counted once. The genes are TRBV19 and TRBJ1-5; maybe TRBD1 (6 bases). There are 16 residues in the CDR3. V gave up 3 bases and J gave up 2 bases, with 14 bases separating them. Germline CDR1 reads LNHDA; CDR2 reads SQIVND (reference sequence). CDR3 nucleotide sequence: TGTGCCAGTAGTATGGGGGCAGTTACTCGCAATCAGCCCCAGCATTTT. Protein: CASSMGAVTRNQPQHF.

V is TRBV19 and J is TRBJ1-2, with D maybe TRBD1 (5 bases). V dropped 11 bases and J dropped 8 bases, with 24 bases sitting between them. Germline V lookup: CDR1 LNHDA, CDR2 SQIVND (reference sequence). This CDR3 is 14 amino acids long. CDR3 DNA sequence: TGTGCCTCCGGCGGGGCATTCTTTTTGCACGGCTACACCTTC. Its translation: CASGGAFFLHGYTF.

This clone was counted a few times. This rearrangement joins TRBV7-2 to TRBJ2-2; D gene ambiguous. V lost 5 bases, J lost 6 bases, and 7 bases lay in between. The CDR3 is made up of 12 amino acids. Germline assignment: CDR1 SGHTA and CDR2 FQGNSA. CDR3 nucleotides: TGTGCCAGCAGCAGGGATGCCGGGGAGCTGTTTTTT. Amino acids: CASSRDAGELFF.

The genes are TRBV19 and TRBJ1-5; D is possibly TRBD1 (6 bases). Per germline, CDR1 LNHDA and CDR2 SQIVND (reference sequence). Trimming cost V 1 base and J 0 bases, with 10 bases left between them. The length of the CDR3 is 16 residues. CDR3 residues: CASSIGTDFSNQPQHF. In nucleotides, the CDR3 is TGTGCCAGTAGTATAGGGACAGACTTTAGCAATCAGCCCCAGCATTTT.

This chain uses TRBV15 with TRBJ2-7; 8 bases align to TRBD1. The V segment lost 4 bases and the J segment 3 bases; nucleotides outside the gene matches: 8. Looked up from germline, CDR1 is LNHNV and CDR2 is YYDKDF (reference sequence). The CDR3 has 15 amino acids. DNA of the CDR3: TGTGCCACCAGCACCCGGACAGGGTCTATCTACGAGCAGTACTTC. It yields the protein CATSTRTGSIYEQYF.

This chain joins TRBV5-1 and TRBJ1-2; D gene uncertain. V shed 4 bases and J shed 4 bases, with 11 bases lying between them. The CDR3 length is 13 residues. Germline V gives CDR1 SGHRS, CDR2 YFSETQ. The CDR3 here is CASSTDPFYGYTF. In nucleotides, the CDR3 is TGCGCCAGCAGCACGGACCCGTTCTATGGCTACACCTTC.

The gene calls are TRBV6-4 and TRBJ2-2; TRBD1 might be the D (5 bases). This CDR3 contains 17 residues. The germline V gene has CDR1 MRHNA and CDR2 SNTAGT. V lost 0 bases and J 0 bases, leaving 11 bases between the germline ends. CDR3 nucleotides: TGTGCCAGCAGTGACTCCTGGGGCAGGGCGAACACCGGGGAGCTGTTTTTT. This translates into CASSDSWGRANTGELFF.

The chain has TRBV29-1 and TRBJ1-1, with a tentative D call TRBD1 (5 bases). Germline CDR1 reads SQVTM; CDR2 reads ANQGSEA. V shed 5 bases and J shed 5 bases, with 24 bases lying between them. This CDR3 has 16 residues. The CDR3 spells CSVRGDLGASTTEAFF. The CDR3 nucleotides read TGCAGCGTTAGAGGGGACTTAGGGGCGAGTACAACTGAAGCTTTCTTT.

Comment on this clone: Other DNA sequences in this specimen translate into the identical CDR3. The chain joins TRBV5-1 to TRBJ2-5, with TRBD2 as a possible D gene (5 bases). Germline V gene lookup returns CDR1 SGHRS and CDR2 YFSETQ. Trimming removed 0 bases at V and 3 bases at J, with 6 bases between. The CDR3 contains 13 residues. CDR3 sequence (DNA): TGCGCCAGCAGCTTGGCGGGAAAAGAGACCCAGTACTTC. Protein product: CASSLAGKETQYF. Using reference TRBV5-1 and TRBJ2-5 for the parts outside the CDR3, the full variable domain is KAGVTQTPRYLIKTRGQQVTLSCSPISGHRSVSWYQQTPGQGLQFLFEYFSETQRNKGNFPGRFSGRQFSNSRSEMNVSTLELGDSALYLCASSLAGKETQYFGPGTRLLVL.

The chain joins TRBV6-5 to TRBJ2-3, with D maybe TRBD2 (5 bases). Germline values: CDR1 MNHEY, CDR2 SVGAGI. Trimming left V 8 bases short and J 0 bases short, with 15 bases between. The CDR3 covers 15 residues. The CDR3 region is CASSIQWTSTDTQYF. Here the CDR3 DNA reads TGTGCCAGCTCCATACAGTGGACTAGCACAGATACGCAGTATTTT.

The chain uses TRBV7-2 and TRBJ2-7; D is perhaps TRBD2 (5 bases). Looked up from germline, CDR1 is SGHTA and CDR2 is FQGNSA. Trimming left V 3 bases short and J 2 bases short, with 8 bases between. The CDR3 has 13 amino acids. The CDR3 DNA reads TGTGCCAGCAGCTTTGCGGGTACCTACGAGCAGTACTTC. Protein product: CASSFAGTYEQYF.